This T cell receptor (beta chain) stems from a study of T cell clones after liver transplantation. Clones were sequenced by immunoSEQ multiplex PCR, and TCRdb holds only the in-frame ones, with some missing. In the table there are around 120,000 clones, over 75% of which are singletons. Source: CD4+ T cells from blood, taken 12 months after liver transplant. The TCR was taken from a human patient who received a liver transplant. Certain T cells may be donor cells from the graft.

The CDR3 spells CASSEGLAGTDTQYF. CDR3 in DNA: TGTGCCAGCAGTGAGGGACTAGCGGGCACAGATACGCAGTATTTT. The V and J genes are TRBV6-1 and TRBJ2-3; 11 bases are a match to TRBD2. The CDR3 totals 15 residues. Germline CDR1 and CDR2: MNHNS and SASEGT. With 3 bases clipped from V and 1 base from J, the junction kept 0 bases outside the gene matches.